Listed below are T cell receptor beta chains from one sample, sequenced in a study of human T cells and chemical hapten exposure. TCRdb ran MiXCR on the RACE reads and lists one entry per CDR3 protein. The sample lists under 200,000 distinct CDR3 sequences; roughly a quarter were seen once. Sequenced here: whole blood, sampled in connection with sensitization to the hapten diphenylcyclopropenone (DPC). The origin of the receptors is a woman younger than 35 with alopecia areata. Some clones in this sample may be carry-over from other donors' samples. Each CDR3 is given with its conserved first and last residue. A D gene is named only where the DNA matches it firmly. Some rows mark clone size as missing; the rest say once, few, many or name a class of expanded clone.

j_gene | len | d_gene | abundance | v_gene | CDR3aa | CDR3nt
TRBJ2-1 | 14 | TRBD1 | NA | TRBV9 | CASSVGTGEEEQFF | TGTGCCAGCAGCGTAGGGACAGGGGAGGAGGAGCAGTTCTTC
TRBJ2-5 | 15 | NA | many | TRBV20-1 | CSAAPQGRGKETQYF | TGCAGTGCCGCCCCACAGGGACGGGGCAAGGAGACCCAGTACTTC
TRBJ2-5 | 16 | NA | few | TRBV29-1 | CSVEEEGFTFQETQYF | TGCAGCGTTGAAGAGGAAGGGTTTACCTTCCAAGAGACCCAGTACTTC
TRBJ1-2 | 13 | TRBD1 | NA | TRBV5-1 | CASSLRDSYGYTF | TGCGCCAGCAGCCTACGGGACAGCTATGGCTACACCTTC
TRBJ2-7 | 13 | NA | many | TRBV20-1 | CSASRTVAYEQYF | TGCAGTGCTAGCAGGACAGTGGCCTACGAGCAGTACTTC
TRBJ2-7 | 15 | TRBD1 | few | TRBV9 | CASSPTGILINEQYF | TGTGCCAGCAGCCCGACAGGGATTCTTATCAACGAGCAGTACTTC
TRBJ1-5 | 13 | TRBD1 | NA | TRBV5-8 | CASSWDRNQPQHF | TGTGCCAGCAGCTGGGACAGAAATCAGCCCCAGCATTTT
TRBJ2-7 | 14 | NA | NA | TRBV2 | CASSGRQGPYEQYF | TGTGCCAGCAGTGGGAGGCAGGGGCCCTACGAGCAGTACTTC
TRBJ2-2 | 16 | TRBD2 | NA | TRBV4-3 | CASSQDWGRVTGELFF | TGCGCCAGCAGCCAAGATTGGGGGAGGGTCACCGGGGAGCTGTTTTTT
TRBJ1-2 | 13 | NA | NA | TRBV7-2 | CASSLGGAPGYTF | TGTGCCAGCAGCTTAGGGGGAGCCCCCGGCTACACCTTC
TRBJ1-4 | 17 | NA | NA | TRBV7-9 | CASSGTRAVATNEKLFF | TGTGCCAGCAGCGGGACACGGGCTGTTGCAACTAATGAAAAACTGTTTTTT
TRBJ2-2 | 16 | TRBD2 | NA | TRBV6-6 | CASKRAGGTNTGELFF | TGTGCCAGCAAACGAGCGGGGGGGACGAACACCGGGGAGCTGTTTTTT
TRBJ1-1 | 15 | NA | NA | TRBV7-3 | CASSLRGGVSTEAFF | TGTGCCAGCAGCCTACGGGGAGGAGTTAGCACTGAAGCTTTCTTT
TRBJ2-3 | 13 | NA | NA | TRBV9 | CASAQGITDTQYF | TGTGCCAGCGCGCAAGGGATCACAGATACGCAGTATTTT
TRBJ1-1 | 13 | TRBD1 | NA | TRBV6-5 | CASSSAGQPEAFF | TGTGCCAGCAGTTCCGCGGGACAGCCTGAAGCTTTCTTT
TRBJ1-1 | 15 | TRBD1 | few | TRBV25-1 | CASSERGRGRTEAFF | TGTGCCAGCAGTGAACGCGGCAGGGGGCGAACTGAAGCTTTCTTT
TRBJ2-5 | 15 | NA | NA | TRBV10-2 | CASMSPGGFGETQYF | TGCGCCAGCATGAGTCCCGGAGGGTTCGGAGAGACCCAGTACTTC
TRBJ1-5 | 13 | NA | NA | TRBV2 | CASSGQRYQPQHF | TGTGCCAGCAGTGGACAGAGATATCAGCCCCAGCATTTT
TRBJ2-7 | 16 | TRBD1 | NA | TRBV5-1 | CASSPSGTGGSYEQYF | TGCGCCAGCAGCCCCTCAGGGACAGGGGGCTCCTACGAGCAGTACTTC
TRBJ2-1 | 13 | NA | NA | TRBV7-2 | CASSWRSYNEQFF | TGTGCCAGCAGCTGGCGCTCCTACAATGAGCAGTTCTTC
TRBJ2-7 | 15 | TRBD2 | NA | TRBV6-2/TRBV6-3 | CASSLTSGGPYEQYF | TGTGCCAGCAGTCTAACTAGCGGGGGGCCCTACGAGCAGTACTTC
TRBJ1-1 | 12 | NA | NA | TRBV2 | CASIPGPSQAFF | TGTGCCAGTATACCGGGCCCCTCTCAAGCTTTCTTT
TRBJ1-5 | 14 | NA | NA | TRBV20-1 | CSVPSQDFNQPQHF | TGCAGTGTCCCCTCCCAGGACTTCAATCAGCCCCAGCATTTT
TRBJ1-3 | 13 | NA | few | TRBV4-2 | CASSQDQGNTIYF | TGTGCCAGCAGCCAAGACCAAGGGAACACCATATATTTT
TRBJ2-7 | 13 | NA | NA | TRBV20-1 | CSARDSSPGEQYF | TGCAGTGCTAGAGATAGTAGCCCCGGCGAGCAGTACTTC
TRBJ2-1 | 19 | TRBD2 | few | TRBV6-2/TRBV6-3 | CASSYGWTGTSGFDNEQFF | TGTGCCAGCAGTTACGGCTGGACTGGTACTAGCGGGTTTGACAATGAGCAGTTCTTC
TRBJ1-3 | 14 | TRBD1 | NA | TRBV2 | CAIHRDRALDTIYF | TGTGCCATCCACCGGGACAGGGCCTTAGACACCATATATTTT
TRBJ2-1 | 15 | TRBD2 | NA | TRBV6-5 | CASSRGQREGGEQFF | TGTGCCAGCAGCCGCGGGCAGCGGGAGGGCGGTGAGCAGTTCTTC
TRBJ1-4 | 14 | NA | NA | TRBV10-3 | CAISESPGNEKLFF | TGTGCCATCAGTGAGTCTCCGGGAAATGAAAAACTGTTTTTT
TRBJ2-7 | 13 | TRBD1 | NA | TRBV20-1 | CSASRGQPYEQYF | TGCAGTGCTAGCAGGGGACAGCCTTACGAGCAGTACTTC
TRBJ2-7 | 13 | NA | few | TRBV4-1 | CASSQPGAYEQYF | TGCGCCAGCAGCCAACCTGGCGCCTACGAGCAGTACTTC
TRBJ2-6 | 15 | NA | NA | TRBV4-2 | CASSQGAAGANVLTF | TGTGCCAGCAGCCAAGGGGCGGCAGGGGCCAACGTCCTGACTTTC
TRBJ1-2 | 14 | TRBD1 | few | TRBV4-1 | CASSPGGTDPSYTF | TGCGCCAGCAGCCCAGGGGGCACGGACCCCAGCTACACCTTC
TRBJ1-2 | 15 | NA | few | TRBV29-1 | CSVEEGAIGVYGYTF | TGCAGCGTTGAAGAAGGGGCAATCGGGGTATATGGCTACACCTTC